Presented here are 20 T cell receptor beta chains from one specimen sequenced in a study of cytomegalovirus exposure and HLA in healthy donors. Primers included in the PCR were 60 Vbeta and 13 Jbeta primers. Using immunoSEQ multiplex PCR, the repertoire was profiled, and TCRdb retains in-frame clones only, with some absent. This sample has roughly 240,000 clones; roughly 82% occur once, and the top ten carry 5% to 6%. Input material: PBMCs. All receptors come from a woman aged 35 to 49 in good health and CMV-seropositive.

The V call is TRBV29-1, the J call TRBJ1-3, with no clear D. Trimming left V 4 bases short and J 2 bases short, with 15 bases between. The CDR3 has 15 residues. CDR1 and CDR2 (germline): SQVTM, ANQGSEA. The CDR3 reads CSVARAAGAGNTIYF. CDR3 nucleotides: TGCAGCGTTGCACGAGCAGCAGGTGCTGGAAACACCATATATTTT.

This clone appeared once. The CDR3, as DNA: TGTGCCACCCGTGAGGCTAGGAGCACTGAAGCTTTCTTT. Its translation is CATREARSTEAFF. The chain couples TRBV25-1 to TRBJ1-1; no clear D gene. CDR3 length: 13 amino acids. The germline CDR1 and CDR2 sequences are MGHDK and SYGVNS. V lost 10 bases and J 4 bases, leaving 16 bases between the germline ends.

The chain uses TRBV11-1 and TRBJ2-1; 7 bases are shared with TRBD2. Per the germline V gene, CDR1 is SGHAT and CDR2 is FQDESV (reference sequence). V lost 3 bases and J lost 4; bases outside the gene matches: 3. The CDR3 sequence is 14 residues long. The CDR3 sequence is CASSFRRGYNEQFF. The CDR3 region has the DNA TGTGCCAGCAGCTTTCGGCGGGGGTACAATGAGCAGTTCTTC.

This chain uses TRBV27 with TRBJ1-1; maybe TRBD1 (5 bases). Per germline, CDR1 MNHEY and CDR2 SMNVEV (reference sequence). With 2 bases removed from V and 2 bases from J, the gap between germline ends came to 12 bases. CDR3 length: 15 residues. CDR3 in DNA: TGTGCCAGCAGTTTAACGAAGGGGCAAAACACTGAAGCTTTCTTT. It is translated as CASSLTKGQNTEAFF.

The chain links TRBV11-2 to TRBJ2-7; a weak D match, TRBD1 (5 bases). The V end was cut by 3 bases, the J end by 3 bases, with 18 bases between. This CDR3 is built from 16 residues. CDR1 is SGHAT, CDR2 FQNNGV, per germline. CDR3 in amino acids: CASSFVMQGADYEQYF. The CDR3 nucleotides are TGTGCCAGCAGCTTTGTGATGCAAGGGGCCGACTACGAGCAGTACTTC.

This chain joins TRBV4-2 and TRBJ2-3, with D possibly being TRBD2 (5 bases). Germline V gene lookup returns CDR1 LGHNA and CDR2 YNFKEQ. With 1 base removed from V and 4 bases from J, the gap between germline ends came to 15 bases. CDR3 length: 16 residues. CDR3 region: CASSQAPAVVPDTQYF. In DNA, the CDR3 is TGTGCCAGCAGCCAAGCTCCAGCGGTGGTCCCAGATACGCAGTATTTT.

CDR3 DNA sequence: TGTGCCAGTAGGGAGGGAGGGGCGGATAATTCACCCCTCCACTTT. Encoded protein: CASREGGADNSPLHF. The chain has TRBV19 and TRBJ1-6, with D perhaps matching TRBD1 (5 bases). Germline V lookup: CDR1 LNHDA, CDR2 SQIVND (reference sequence). V was pared by 6 bases and J by 5 bases, with 14 bases between. The CDR3 is made up of 15 amino acids. Filled out from reference TRBV19 and TRBJ1-6, the complete variable domain reads DGGITQSPKYLFRKEGQNVTLSCEQNLNHDAMYWYRQDPGQGLRLIYYSQIVNDFQKGDIAEGYSVSREKKESFPLTVTSAQKNPTAFYLCASREGGADNSPLHFGNGTRLTVT.

This chain connects TRBV7-2 to TRBJ2-7, with D uncertain. The V end was cut by 1 base, the J end by 3 bases, with 13 bases between. The CDR3 runs 15 residues. CDR1 and CDR2 (germline): SGHTA, FQGNSA. CDR3 in amino acids: CASSLESGNDYEQYF. Written as DNA, the CDR3 is TGTGCCAGCAGCTTAGAGTCCGGTAACGACTACGAGCAGTACTTC. The variable domain in full, with the rest retrieved from reference TRBV7-2 and TRBJ2-7, is GAGVSQSPSNKVTEKGKDVELRCDPISGHTALYWYRQSLGQGLEFLIYFQGNSAPDKSGLPSDRFSAERTGGSVSTLTIQRTQQEDSAVYLCASSLESGNDYEQYFGPGTRLTVT.

The chain joins TRBV6-1 to TRBJ2-3; tentatively, D is TRBD1 (5 bases). CDR3 length: 13 amino acids. Germline V lookup: CDR1 MNHNS, CDR2 SASEGT. Trimming took 8 bases from V and 1 from J, leaving 10 bases between them. The CDR3 DNA reads TGTGCCAGCGGAACAGGAGGCACAGATACGCAGTATTTT. As protein: CASGTGGTDTQYF.

As DNA, the CDR3 is TGTGCCAGCAGACCAGGGACAGGGGCGTTCTTCTCCACAGATACGCAGTATTTT. It specifies CASRPGTGAFFSTDTQYF. The chain links TRBV11-2 to TRBJ2-3; TRBD1 agrees at 10 bases. Germline loops: CDR1 SGHAT, CDR2 FQNNGV. J gave up 2 bases and V 6 bases, and 14 bases lay outside the gene matches. This CDR3 comprises 18 residues.

There are a few counts of this clone. The rearrangement joins TRBV10-3 to TRBJ1-4, with unresolved D. This CDR3 is built from 13 residues. The germline gives CDR1 ENHRY, CDR2 SYGVKD. With 5 bases removed from V and 4 bases from J, the gap between germline ends came to 8 bases. CDR3 sequence reads: CAISWSGNEKLFF. The DNA of the CDR3 is TGTGCCATCAGTTGGTCGGGTAATGAAAAACTGTTTTTT.

The rearrangement joins TRBV7-6 to TRBJ2-1; 9 nucleotides align to TRBD2. The CDR3 totals 15 residues. Germline V CDR1 and CDR2: SGHVS, FNYEAQ. The V gene end was trimmed by 5 bases and the J gene end by 4 bases; junction bases not matched to a gene: 6. For the CDR3, the DNA is TGTGCCAGCAGCGCGACGACTAGCGGTTACAATGAGCAGTTCTTC. Its protein is CASSATTSGYNEQFF. Full variable domain (missing parts from reference TRBV7-6 and TRBJ2-1): GAGVSQSPRYKVTKRGQDVALRCDPISGHVSLYWYRQALGQGPEFLTYFNYEAQQDKSGLPNDRFSAERPEGSISTLTIQRTEQRDSAMYRCASSATTSGYNEQFFGPGTRLTVL.

The gene calls are TRBV30 and TRBJ2-7; 7 bases fit TRBD2. CDR3 length: 14 residues. Germline loops: CDR1 GTSNPN, CDR2 SVGIG (reference sequence). V lost 2 bases, J lost 3 bases, and 7 bases stayed unmatched. The CDR3 sequence is CAWSRGVLLYEQYF. DNA for the CDR3: TGTGCCTGGAGTCGGGGGGTCCTCCTCTACGAGCAGTACTTC.

This clone was counted a few times. V gene TRBV6-5 combines with J gene TRBJ1-1; 10 positions match TRBD1. This CDR3 has 13 residues. Germline CDR1 is MNHEY and CDR2 is SVGAGI. Trimming took 0 bases from V and 8 from J; bases not matched to a gene: 0. The CDR3 DNA sequence: TGTGCCAGCAGTTACTCGGGACAGGGGGAAGCTTTCTTT. As protein: CASSYSGQGEAFF.

The rearrangement joins TRBV21-1 to TRBJ2-3; the D segment call TRBD2 is taken from the table without a DNA check. TRBV21-1 is a known pseudogene. CDR3 size: 16 residues. CDR3 coding DNA: TGTGCCAGCAGCAAAAAATGTGAGGGTTACACAGATACGCAGTATTTT. It translates to CASSKKCEGYTDTQYF.

The chain is built from TRBV7-2 and TRBJ2-5; TRBD1 is a possible D gene (6 bases). Trimming pared 1 base from V and 2 bases from J, leaving 11 bases between. Germline CDR1 is SGHTA and CDR2 is FQGNSA. The CDR3 loop spans 15 amino acids. The CDR3 reads CASSLVTGPQETQYF. DNA of the CDR3: TGTGCCAGCAGCTTAGTGACAGGACCTCAAGAGACCCAGTACTTC. Full variable domain (missing parts from reference TRBV7-2 and TRBJ2-5): GAGVSQSPSNKVTEKGKDVELRCDPISGHTALYWYRQSLGQGLEFLIYFQGNSAPDKSGLPSDRFSAERTGGSVSTLTIQRTQQEDSAVYLCASSLVTGPQETQYFGPGTRLLVL.

This clone has only a few counts. The chain employs TRBV7-2 and TRBJ2-7; the match to TRBD1 covers 7 bases. CDR1 is SGHTA and CDR2 is FQGNSA in the germline V gene. CDR3 length equals 15 residues. The V gene end was trimmed by 4 bases and the J gene end by 3 bases; junction bases not matched to a gene: 9. The CDR3 DNA reads as TGTGCCAGCAGCTCCGCCGGGACAGAGGTCTACGAGCAGTACTTC. Translating it yields CASSSAGTEVYEQYF.

This clone was counted a few times. V usage is TRBV29-1 and J usage is TRBJ2-1, with D unresolved. The CDR3 extends over 14 amino acids. Per the germline V gene, CDR1 is SQVTM and CDR2 is ANQGSEA. V lost 8 bases and J 2 bases, leaving 16 bases between the germline ends. As DNA, the CDR3 is TGCAGCCTAGAGCCCGACTCCGCCTACAATGAGCAGTTCTTC. Encoded protein: CSLEPDSAYNEQFF.

This clone has a single count. The chain links TRBV5-1 to TRBJ2-5; tentatively, D is TRBD2 (6 bases). Germline V lookup: CDR1 SGHRS, CDR2 YFSETQ. This CDR3 region has 14 residues. The CDR3 bases are TGCACATATTCAGGGACTTGTTGGGGAGAGACCCAGTACTTC. This translates into CTYSGTCWGETQYF. The variable domain in full, completed from reference TRBV5-1 and TRBJ2-5, reads KAGVTQTPRYLIKTRGQQVTLSCSPISGHRSVSWYQQTPGQGLQFLFEYFSETQRNKGNFPGRFSGRQFSNSRSEMNVSTLELGDSALYLCTYSGTCWGETQYFGPGTRLLVL.

The rearrangement uses TRBV19 and TRBJ2-7; TRBD2 agrees at 10 bases. Per germline, CDR1 LNHDA and CDR2 SQIVND (reference sequence). Trimming removed 5 bases from V and 4 bases from J; junction bases left unmatched: 5. This CDR3 has 14 residues. As DNA, the CDR3 is TGTGCCAGTAGTCAGGGACTAGCGCTTTACGAGCAGTACTTC. This sequence encodes CASSQGLALYEQYF.